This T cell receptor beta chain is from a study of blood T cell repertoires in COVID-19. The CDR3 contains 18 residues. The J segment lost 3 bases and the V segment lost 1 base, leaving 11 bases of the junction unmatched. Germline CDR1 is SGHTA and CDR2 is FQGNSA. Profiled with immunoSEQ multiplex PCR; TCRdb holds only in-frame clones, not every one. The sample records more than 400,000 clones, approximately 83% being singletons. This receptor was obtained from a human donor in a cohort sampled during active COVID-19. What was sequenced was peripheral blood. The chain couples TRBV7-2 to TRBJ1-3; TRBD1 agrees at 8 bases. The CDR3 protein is CASSLVPPVGQGGNTIYF. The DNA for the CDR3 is TGTGCCAGCAGCTTAGTTCCCCCTGTCGGACAGGGTGGAAACACCATATATTTT.